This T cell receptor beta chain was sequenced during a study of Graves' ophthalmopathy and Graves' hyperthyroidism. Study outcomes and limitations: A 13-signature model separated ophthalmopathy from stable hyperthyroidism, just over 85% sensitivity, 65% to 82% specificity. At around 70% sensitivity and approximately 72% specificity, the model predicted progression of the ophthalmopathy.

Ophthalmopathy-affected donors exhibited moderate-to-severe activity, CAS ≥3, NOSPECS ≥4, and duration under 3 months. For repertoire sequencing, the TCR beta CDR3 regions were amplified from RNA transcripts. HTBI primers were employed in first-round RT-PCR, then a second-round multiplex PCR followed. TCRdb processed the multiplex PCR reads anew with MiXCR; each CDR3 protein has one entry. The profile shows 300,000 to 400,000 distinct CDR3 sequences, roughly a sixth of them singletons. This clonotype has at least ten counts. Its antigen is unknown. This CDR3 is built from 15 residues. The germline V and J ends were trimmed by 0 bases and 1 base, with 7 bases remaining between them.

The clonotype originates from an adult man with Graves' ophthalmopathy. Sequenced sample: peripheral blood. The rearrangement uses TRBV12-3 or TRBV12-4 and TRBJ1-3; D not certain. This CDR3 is CASSLASGSGNTIYF. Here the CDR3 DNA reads TGTGCCAGCAGTTTAGCATCAGGATCTGGAAACACCATATATTTT.